This T cell receptor (beta chain) was found in a study of shared clonotypes between healthy human individuals. Findings and limits, study-wide: Generation of non-shared clonotypes was less probable than generation of clonotypes shared by all four donors.

Note on this clone: The target antigen is unknown.

The naive CD8 subset, CD45RO-negative cells positively selected for CCR7, excluded terminally differentiated effector memory CD45RA+ cells. Clones were sequenced by immunoSEQ multiplex PCR, and TCRdb holds only the in-frame ones, with some missing. The sample carries hundreds of thousands of clones, less than 97% recorded once. V lost 4 bases to trimming and J lost 8 bases, with 11 bases between them. The V gene's germline CDR1 is MGHRA and CDR2 YSYEKL. The CDR3 sequence is 12 residues long. Material: naive CD8+ T cells sorted from blood. This chain links TRBV4-1 with TRBJ1-1; D not resolved. This TCR came from a woman aged 30 to 39 in good health. As DNA, the CDR3 is TGCGCCAGCAGCCCCCTCGTCGGGGAAGCTTTCTTT. This encodes CASSPLVGEAFF.